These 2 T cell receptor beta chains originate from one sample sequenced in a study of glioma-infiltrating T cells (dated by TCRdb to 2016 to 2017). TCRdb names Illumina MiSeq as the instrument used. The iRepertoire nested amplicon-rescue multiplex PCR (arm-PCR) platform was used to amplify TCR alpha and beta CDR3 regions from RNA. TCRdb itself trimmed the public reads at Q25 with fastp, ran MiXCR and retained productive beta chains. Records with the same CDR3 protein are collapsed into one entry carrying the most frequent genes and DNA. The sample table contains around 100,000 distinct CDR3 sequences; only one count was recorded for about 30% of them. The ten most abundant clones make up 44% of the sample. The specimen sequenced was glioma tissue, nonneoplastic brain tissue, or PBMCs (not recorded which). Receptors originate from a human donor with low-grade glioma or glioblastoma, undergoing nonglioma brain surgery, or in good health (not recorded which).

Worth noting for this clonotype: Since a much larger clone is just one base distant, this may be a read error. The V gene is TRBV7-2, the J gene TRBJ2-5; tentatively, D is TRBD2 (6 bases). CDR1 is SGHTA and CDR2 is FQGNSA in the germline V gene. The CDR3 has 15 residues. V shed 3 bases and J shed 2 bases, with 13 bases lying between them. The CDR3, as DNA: TGTGCCAGCAGCTTCTGGGACTTGTTACAAGAGACCCAGTACTTC. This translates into CASSFWDLLQETQYF.

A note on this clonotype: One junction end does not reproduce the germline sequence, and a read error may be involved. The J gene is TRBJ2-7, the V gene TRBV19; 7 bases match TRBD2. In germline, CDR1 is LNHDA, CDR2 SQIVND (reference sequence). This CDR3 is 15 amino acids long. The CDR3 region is CASSIGSGRAYERYF. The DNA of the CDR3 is TGTGCCAGTAGTATAGGTAGCGGGCGCGCCTACGAGCGGTACTTC.